A single sample gave rise to the 32 T cell receptor beta chains below, sequenced in a study of T cells in Graves' hyperthyroidism and ophthalmopathy. The source material, RNA transcripts, was used to amplify TCR beta CDR3 regions. The HTBI primer set drove a first-round RT-PCR of the TCR CDR3. MiXCR was run by TCRdb on the multiplex PCR reads, yielding one entry per CDR3 protein. Of 500,000 to 650,000 distinct CDR3 sequences listed, around 13% are singletons. Sequencing was done on a sample of blood. The receptors were sampled from a woman aged 40 to 55 with Graves' hyperthyroidism.

The chain couples TRBV19 to TRBJ1-2, with a possible D match to TRBD1 (6 bases). Deletions cut 5 bases from V and 6 bases from J, with 22 bases between. This CDR3 has 16 residues. In germline, CDR1 is LNHDA, CDR2 SQIVND (reference sequence). CDR3 in DNA: TGTGCCAGTAGTCTCATGGACAGCACACCCTTAAATGGCTACACCTTC. Translated: CASSLMDSTPLNGYTF.

The sample holds many counts of this clonotype. The chain is built from TRBV7-9 and TRBJ1-1; TRBD1 might be the D (5 bases). The germline V gene has CDR1 SEHNR and CDR2 FQNEAQ (reference sequence). The V end lost 5 bases, the J end lost 6 bases, and 13 bases lay between the germline ends. The CDR3 sequence is 13 residues long. Written as DNA, the CDR3 is TGTGCCAGCAGCCCTGCGGACATATCTGAAGCTTTCTTT. Protein sequence: CASSPADISEAFF.

The V call is TRBV12-3 or TRBV12-4, the J call TRBJ1-2; 8 bases line up with TRBD1. The length of the CDR3 is 16 residues. Trimming cost V 5 bases and J 0 bases; bases outside gene matches: 8. The CDR3 coding sequence is TGTGCCAGCAGTACCGGGACAGGAGGGACTAACTATGGCTACACCTTC. It encodes CASSTGTGGTNYGYTF.

This clonotype was seen more than once but under ten times. The chain joins TRBV4-2 to TRBJ2-4; 10 bases match TRBD2. The CDR3 extends over 16 amino acids. Germline V gene sequence: CDR1 LGHNA, CDR2 YNFKEQ. The ends lost 2 bases at V and 10 bases at J; junction bases unmatched: 11. CDR3 sequence reads: CASSQQAGGAVGIQYF. The DNA of the CDR3 is TGTGCCAGCAGCCAACAAGCGGGGGGGGCTGTCGGGATTCAGTACTTC.

This clonotype was seen many times. This CDR3 is CASSGGTSPLEPQHF. The CDR3 DNA follows: TGTGCCAGCAGTGGCGGGACATCACCTTTGGAGCCCCAGCATTTT. The gene calls are TRBV28 and TRBJ1-5; TRBD1 is a possible D gene (6 bases). The CDR3 has 15 amino acids. Per germline, CDR1 MDHEN and CDR2 SYDVKM. Trimming left V 5 bases short and J 8 bases short, with 19 bases between.

This clonotype was seen repeatedly, ten times or more. The chain combines TRBV30 with TRBJ2-2, with D hard to call. Per the germline V gene, CDR1 is GTSNPN and CDR2 is SVGIG (reference sequence). This CDR3 is built from 13 residues. With 5 bases removed from V and 5 bases from J, the gap between germline ends came to 12 bases. The CDR3 spells CAWSFPYTGELFF. Here the CDR3 DNA reads TGTGCCTGGTCGTTTCCGTATACCGGGGAGCTGTTTTTT.

The table lists this clonotype with a few counts. The chain couples TRBV7-9 to TRBJ2-1, with TRBD2 identical over 11 bases. Germline V lookup: CDR1 SEHNR, CDR2 FQNEAQ (reference sequence). Trimming cost V 5 bases and J 1 base; bases outside gene matches: 7. This CDR3 spans 17 amino acids. The CDR3 region has the DNA TGTGCCAGCAGCCCGGGACTAGCGGTAAAATCCTACAATGAGCAGTTCTTC. Translation: CASSPGLAVKSYNEQFF.

At least ten counts were recorded for this clonotype. The genes are TRBV12-3 or TRBV12-4 and TRBJ1-2; 8 bases line up with TRBD1. This CDR3 is 17 amino acids long. Trimming at V came to 6 bases and at J to 2 bases, leaving 14 bases not matched to a gene. The CDR3 loop is CASRTETRGQENYGYTF. The CDR3 coding sequence is TGTGCCAGCAGAACCGAAACTAGGGGACAGGAGAACTATGGCTACACCTTC.

This clonotype was detected many times. The chain has TRBV3-1 and TRBJ2-1; 9 bases agree with TRBD1. The V gene's germline CDR1 is LGHDT and CDR2 YNNKEL (reference sequence). This CDR3 region has 16 residues. The V and J ends lost 3 bases and 6 bases, in that order; junction bases with no gene match: 9. Here the CDR3 DNA reads TGTGCCAGCAGCCACCACAGGGGGCAGGCGGGCAATGAGCAGTTCTTC. Encoded protein: CASSHHRGQAGNEQFF.

There are a few counts of this clonotype. This rearrangement joins TRBV20-1 to TRBJ2-1; no clear D gene. The CDR3 spans 16 residues. Per germline, CDR1 DFQATT and CDR2 SNEGSKA (reference sequence). With 0 bases removed from V and 0 bases from J, the gap between germline ends came to 12 bases. The CDR3 nucleotides are TGCAGTGCTAGAGACGAGTGGGCTGCCTCCTACAATGAGCAGTTCTTC. Translated, it gives CSARDEWAASYNEQFF.

A note on this clonotype: A much larger clone differs from this one at a single base, so this may be a read error. The chain uses TRBV28 and TRBJ2-1; possible D gene TRBD2, 5 bases. V lost 6 bases and J lost 12, with 12 bases in between. Germline loops: CDR1 MDHEN, CDR2 SYDVKM. The CDR3 covers 11 residues. The CDR3 coding sequence is TGTGCCAGCAGCCAACGGGGTGGGCAGTTCTTC. It encodes CASSQRGGQFF.

Only a few counts were recorded for this clonotype. The V and J genes are TRBV19 and TRBJ1-5, with 7 bases matching TRBD1. In germline, CDR1 is LNHDA, CDR2 SQIVND (reference sequence). The CDR3 consists of 15 residues. V was pared by 10 bases and J by 4 bases, with 13 bases of the junction left unmatched. The CDR3 DNA reads as TGTGCCACCACATCGGCCGGCAGGGGGAATCAGCCCCAGCATTTT. Translated: CATTSAGRGNQPQHF.

The chain is built from TRBV12-3 or TRBV12-4 and TRBJ2-6; no clear D. Trimming cost V 5 bases and J 7 bases, with 15 bases left between them. CDR3 length: 15 amino acids. The CDR3 DNA sequence: TGTGCCAGCAGTCCGAAACGTTATGAAGCCAACGTCCTGACTTTC. Residues: CASSPKRYEANVLTF.

This clonotype was detected ten times or more. The V and J genes are TRBV2 and TRBJ2-7, with TRBD1 identical over 10 bases. V was clipped by 1 base and J by 0 bases; unmatched bases: 0. Germline lookup yields CDR1 SNHLY and CDR2 FYNNEI. The CDR3 is 15 residues long. The CDR3 nucleotides read TGTGCCAGCAGTGAAGGGGACAGGGGCTCCTACGAGCAGTACTTC. Its translation is CASSEGDRGSYEQYF.

This clonotype was observed at least ten times. The V and J genes are TRBV2 and TRBJ2-1; a weak D match, TRBD2 (6 bases). The germline V gene encodes CDR1 SNHLY and CDR2 FYNNEI. V lost 1 base and J 6 bases, leaving 16 bases between the germline ends. The CDR3 is 16 amino acids. CDR3 DNA sequence: TGTGCCAGCAGTGAAGTCGAGGACTATAGGAGCAATGAGCAGTTCTTC. Encoded protein: CASSEVEDYRSNEQFF. Full variable domain (rest looked up from reference TRBV2 and TRBJ2-1): EPEVTQTPSHQVTQMGQEVILRCVPISNHLYFYWYRQILGQKVEFLVSFYNNEISEKSEIFDDQFSVERPDGSNFTLKIRSTKLEDSAMYFCASSEVEDYRSNEQFFGPGTRLTVL.

The rearrangement uses TRBV9 and TRBJ2-7, with TRBD1 matching over 7 bases. The CDR3 extends over 13 amino acids. The germline V gene has CDR1 SGDLS and CDR2 YYNGEE. The V gene end was trimmed by 4 bases and the J gene end by 5 bases; junction bases not matched to a gene: 6. In DNA, the CDR3 is TGTGCCAGCAGCTCCCCAACAGGGGACGAGCAGTACTTC. Encoded protein: CASSSPTGDEQYF.

J is TRBJ1-6 and V is TRBV20-1; the D gene is possibly TRBD1 (6 bases). The length of the CDR3 is 14 residues. V dropped 7 bases and J dropped 5 bases, with 15 bases sitting between them. Per the germline V gene, CDR1 is DFQATT and CDR2 is SNEGSKA (reference sequence). CDR3 sequence (DNA): TGCAGTGTAAGGAGGGACATAAATAATTCACCCCTCCACTTT. Its translation: CSVRRDINNSPLHF.

This clonotype was counted many times. The chain employs TRBV7-9 and TRBJ1-1, with 8 positions matching TRBD1. This CDR3 contains 11 residues. Germline V gene data show CDR1 as SEHNR and CDR2 as FQNEAQ (reference sequence). Losses at the gene ends were 10 bases for V and 4 bases for J; bases not matched to a gene: 2. This chain's CDR3 is CATTGGTEAFF. Here the CDR3 DNA reads TGTGCCACCACAGGGGGCACTGAAGCTTTCTTT.

This clonotype has ten or more counts. V usage is TRBV3-1 and J usage is TRBJ2-1; D possibly corresponds to TRBD1 (6 bases). CDR3 length: 13 residues. With 1 base removed from V and 7 bases from J, the gap between germline ends came to 8 bases. Per the germline V gene, CDR1 is LGHDT and CDR2 is YNNKEL (reference sequence). CDR3 bases: TGTGCCAGCAGCCAAGTTCAGGGGAATGAGCAGTTCTTC. Protein: CASSQVQGNEQFF.

This clonotype was recorded at least ten times. The J gene is TRBJ2-7, the V gene TRBV20-1, with D perhaps given as TRBD1 or TRBD2 (5 bases each). V was pared by 0 bases and J by 2 bases, with 14 bases between. The length of the CDR3 is 15 residues. Germline V gene lookup returns CDR1 DFQATT and CDR2 SNEGSKA (reference sequence). For the CDR3, the DNA is TGCAGTGCTAGAGAAAGGGGTAGCGCGACCTACGAGCAGTACTTC. This encodes CSARERGSATYEQYF.

This clonotype was found many times. This chain joins TRBV5-1 and TRBJ1-2; perhaps TRBD1 as D (5 bases). Trimming removed 7 bases from V and 4 bases from J, with 14 bases in between. The V gene's germline CDR1 is SGHRS and CDR2 YFSETQ. This CDR3 spans 13 amino acids. The CDR3 is CASGGGAGYGYTF. The CDR3, as DNA: TGCGCCAGCGGTGGCGGGGCGGGCTATGGCTACACCTTC.

Ten or more counts support this clonotype. This chain uses TRBV28 with TRBJ2-5; TRBD2 might be the D (5 bases). Germline values: CDR1 MDHEN, CDR2 SYDVKM. V shed 4 bases and J shed 1 base, with 13 bases lying between them. The CDR3 extends over 15 amino acids. The CDR3 bases are TGTGCCAGCAGTTCCGCCCGGGGTAGCCAAGAGACCCAGTACTTC. Translated: CASSSARGSQETQYF. Looking up the rest from reference TRBV28 and TRBJ2-5 gives the full variable domain: DVKVTQSSRYLVKRTGEKVFLECVQDMDHENMFWYRQDPGLGLRLIYFSYDVKMKEKGDIPEGYSVSREKKERFSLILESASTNQTSMYLCASSSARGSQETQYFGPGTRLLVL.

The genes are TRBV24-1 and TRBJ1-2; D gene unclear. Between the trimmed V and J ends, which lost 4 bases and 8 bases, there was a span of 19 bases. The CDR3 has 15 residues. The germline CDR1 and CDR2 sequences are KGHDR and SFDVKD. CDR3 residues: CATSDGRNRARGYTF. In DNA form, the CDR3 reads TGTGCCACCAGTGACGGAAGAAATAGGGCACGCGGCTACACCTTC.

A remark on this clonotype: The CDR3 does not end in the conserved phenylalanine or tryptophan, so this is likely a read error. The chain has TRBV12-3 or TRBV12-4 and TRBJ1-5, with TRBD1 identical over 8 bases. V lost 8 bases and J lost 3; bases outside the gene matches: 6. This CDR3 spans 14 amino acids. The CDR3 sequence: CASSPGQVNQPQHY. In nucleotides, the CDR3 is TGTGCCAGCTCCCCGGGACAGGTCAATCAGCCCCAGCATTAT.

This clonotype has at least ten counts. V usage is TRBV5-6 and J usage is TRBJ2-2; D might be TRBD1 (6 bases). The germline V and J ends were trimmed by 4 bases and 6 bases, with 10 bases remaining between them. The CDR3 is 13 residues long. Germline V gene data show CDR1 as SGHDT and CDR2 as YYEEEE. The CDR3 nucleotides are TGTGCCAGCAGCCGACAGGAACCCGGGGAGCTGTTTTTT. This sequence encodes CASSRQEPGELFF.

The J gene is TRBJ2-6, the V gene TRBV27, with D possibly called TRBD1 or TRBD2 (7 bases each). CDR1 and CDR2 (germline): MNHEY, SMNVEV (reference sequence). Trimming stripped 6 bases from V and 3 bases from J, with 18 bases between. This CDR3 has 17 amino acids. This CDR3 is CASSQGGTPGGANVLTF. Written as DNA, the CDR3 is TGTGCCAGCAGCCAGGGGGGGACCCCTGGTGGGGCCAACGTCCTGACTTTC.

This clonotype was picked up many times. The genes are TRBV10-2 and TRBJ2-7, with 7 bases that match TRBD1. Germline V gene sequence: CDR1 WSHSY, CDR2 SAAADI. CDR3 length equals 14 residues. The ends lost 0 bases at V and 3 bases at J; junction bases unmatched: 2. Here the CDR3 reads CASSESGGSYEQYF. The CDR3, as DNA: TGCGCCAGCAGTGAGTCAGGGGGCAGCTACGAGCAGTACTTC.

The CDR3: CASSPRTSGKRYGNEQFF. The CDR3 bases are TGTGCCAGCAGCCCTAGGACTAGCGGGAAGAGATACGGGAATGAGCAGTTCTTC. This chain joins TRBV5-5 and TRBJ2-1, with 12 bases that match TRBD2. The V segment lost 4 bases and the J segment 7 bases; nucleotides outside the gene matches: 15. The CDR3 covers 18 residues. Per the germline V gene, CDR1 is SGHKS and CDR2 is YYEKEE (reference sequence).

Ten or more counts support this clonotype. The V and J genes are TRBV30 and TRBJ1-3; TRBD1 agrees at 7 bases. This CDR3 is built from 14 residues. CDR1 and CDR2 (germline): GTSNPN, SVGIG (reference sequence). After removal of 3 bases from V and 2 bases from J, the junction contained 4 bases not matched to a gene. As DNA, the CDR3 is TGTGCCTGGAGATCAGGGGGACCTGGAAACACCATATATTTT. Protein product: CAWRSGGPGNTIYF. Complete variable domain (other parts from reference TRBV30 and TRBJ1-3): SQTIHQWPATLVQPVGSPLSLECTVEGTSNPNLYWYRQAAGRGLQLLFYSVGIGQISSEVPQNLSASRPQDRQFILSSKKLLLSDSGFYLCAWRSGGPGNTIYFGEGSWLTVV.

This clonotype occurred a few times. V usage is TRBV11-2 and J usage is TRBJ2-7, with D uncertain. The CDR3 has 14 amino acids. Trimming took off 0 bases at V and 0 bases at J, with 6 bases between the two ends. The germline V gene has CDR1 SGHAT and CDR2 FQNNGV. The CDR3 sequence: CASSLDQNSYEQYF. CDR3 in DNA: TGTGCCAGCAGCTTAGACCAAAACTCCTACGAGCAGTACTTC.

The chain recombines TRBV20-1 with TRBJ2-3; 9 bases are shared with TRBD1. The trim removed 3 bases at V and 4 bases at J, leaving 5 bases unmatched. This CDR3 has 14 amino acids. Germline V gene sequence: CDR1 DFQATT, CDR2 SNEGSKA (reference sequence). For the CDR3, the DNA is TGCAGTGCTAGGGGACAGGGAAAGGCAGATACGCAGTATTTT. Amino acids: CSARGQGKADTQYF.

A few counts support this clonotype. The rearrangement uses TRBV5-1 and TRBJ2-1, with D unclear. Germline V gene sequence: CDR1 SGHRS, CDR2 YFSETQ. Trimming pared 4 bases from V and 0 bases from J, leaving 11 bases between. There are 15 residues in the CDR3. CDR3 coding DNA: TGCGCCAGCAGCCACCCAAGTGGCTCCTACAATGAGCAGTTCTTC. This translates into CASSHPSGSYNEQFF. The full variable domain, rest sourced from reference TRBV5-1 and TRBJ2-1, is KAGVTQTPRYLIKTRGQQVTLSCSPISGHRSVSWYQQTPGQGLQFLFEYFSETQRNKGNFPGRFSGRQFSNSRSEMNVSTLELGDSALYLCASSHPSGSYNEQFFGPGTRLTVL.